A selection of T cell receptor beta chains follows, all from one sample in a study of blood T cell repertoires in COVID-19. Some clones are missing from TCRdb's copy, which holds only in-frame ones; the method was immunoSEQ multiplex PCR. The sample shows some 180,000 clones, 75% to 90% of them seen only once. Sequences were obtained from PBMCs or T cells enriched from blood (not recorded which). The receptors were gathered from a man aged 40-49 years who had recovered from COVID-19. Each CDR3 is given with its conserved first and last residue. D genes are given only for firm matches. Expanded clones get a size class; other rows say once, few or many, or leave the size out.

d_gene,v_gene,j_gene,abundance,CDR3nt,CDR3aa
.,TRBV28,TRBJ2-5,.,TGTGCCAGCAAAAGGAGTTACCAAGAGACCCAGTACTTC,CASKRSYQETQYF
TRBD1,TRBV6-5,TRBJ2-7,once,TGTGCCATCCCGGGACAGTCCCTATTCGAGCAGTACTTC,CAIPGQSLFEQYF
.,TRBV29-1,TRBJ2-1,.,TGCAGCGTGCGTCCCGCGTACAATGAGCAGTTCTTC,CSVRPAYNEQFF
.,TRBV3-1/TRBV3-2,TRBJ1-2,.,TGTGCCAGCAGCCAAGATAAAAACACCTATGGCTACACCTTC,CASSQDKNTYGYTF
TRBD2,TRBV9,TRBJ2-1,once,TGTGTCCGGGGGACTAGCGGGGTGGTAAAGAGATCCTACAATGAGCAGTTCTTC,CVRGTSGVVKRSYNEQFF
.,TRBV13,TRBJ2-1,.,TGTGCCAGCAGCTTAGCGGAGACGCTGAATGAGCAGTTCTTC,CASSLAETLNEQFF
TRBD1,TRBV9,TRBJ2-3,.,TGTGCCAGCAGCGCCTTACAGGGGAAGGCCACAGATACGCAGTATTTT,CASSALQGKATDTQYF
.,TRBV6-5,TRBJ1-1,.,TGTGCCAGCCGGGCAGGGGACACTGAAGCTTTCTTT,CASRAGDTEAFF
.,TRBV7-2,TRBJ2-7,.,TGTGCCAGCAGCTCCTGGACAGCCTACGAGCAGTACTTC,CASSSWTAYEQYF
TRBD2,TRBV5-5,TRBJ2-7,once,TGTGCCAGCAGCTTCAGGACTAGCGGGAGGTACGAGCAGTACTTC,CASSFRTSGRYEQYF
.,TRBV5-6,TRBJ1-1,.,TGTGCCAGCAGCTTTCGGGACACTGAAGCTTTCTTT,CASSFRDTEAFF
TRBD1,TRBV19,TRBJ1-1,.,TGTGCCAGTACCGCGACAGGGTGGGGCACTGAAGCTTTCTTT,CASTATGWGTEAFF
.,TRBV3-1/TRBV3-2,TRBJ1-1,.,TGTGCCAGCACCCCTAACGGTCCGGTTGAAGCTTTCTTT,CASTPNGPVEAFF
.,TRBV6-5,TRBJ2-5,.,TGTGCCAGCAGTTGGGGGGAAGAGACCCAGTACTTC,CASSWGEETQYF
.,TRBV7-9,TRBJ2-7,.,TGTGCCAGCAGCCCTATACCAAGTCTTATAGAATACGAGCAGTACTTC,CASSPIPSLIEYEQYF
.,TRBV29-1,TRBJ2-7,.,TGCAGCGTTGAAGATCGCCAGGGAGGCTACGAGCAGTACTTC,CSVEDRQGGYEQYF
TRBD1,TRBV6-5,TRBJ2-1,.,TGTGCCTGCCGGACAGGTATTAGGGGTGAGCAGTTCTTC,CACRTGIRGEQFF
TRBD2,TRBV6-5,TRBJ2-1,.,TGTGCCAGCAGTTACGAGCGGGGGGTGGACAATGAGCAGTTCTTC,CASSYERGVDNEQFF
.,TRBV5-1,TRBJ2-3,.,TGCGCCAGCAGCTTGGTTTCGGATACGCAGTATTTT,CASSLVSDTQYF
.,TRBV2,TRBJ1-6,.,TGTGCCAGCAGTGAAGGCGGGCTCCTCCACTTT,CASSEGGLLHF
TRBD1,TRBV7-8,TRBJ1-2,.,TGTGCCAGCAGCTCACAGGGGGCGGGCGGCTACACCTTC,CASSSQGAGGYTF
.,TRBV29-1,TRBJ1-1,.,TGCAGCGTTGAGTGGCTCACAGCAATGAACACTGAAGCTTTCTTT,CSVEWLTAMNTEAFF
TRBD1,TRBV30,TRBJ2-7,.,TGTGCCTGGAGTAGGACAGGGATGTACGAGCAGTACTTC,CAWSRTGMYEQYF
TRBD1,TRBV3-1/TRBV3-2,TRBJ2-7,.,TGTGCCAGCAGCCCACAGGGGGACAGGGGGCGCAGGGGGTCCTACGAGCAGTACTTC,CASSPQGDRGRRGSYEQYF
TRBD2,TRBV18,TRBJ2-3,.,TGTGCCAGCTCACCGAGAAGGGAGGGACGGGATACGCAGTATTTT,CASSPRREGRDTQYF
TRBD1,TRBV28,TRBJ1-6,.,TGTGCCACCACAGGGACAGATTATTCACCCCTCCACTTT,CATTGTDYSPLHF
.,TRBV21-1,TRBJ2-7,.,TGTGCCAGCAGTCAGACGGACAGGGAGCCCTACGAGCAGTACTTC,CASSQTDREPYEQYF
.,TRBV5-4,TRBJ2-7,.,TGTGCCAGCAGCTTTGGAGCGGACTACGAGCAGTACTTC,CASSFGADYEQYF
.,TRBV5-6,TRBJ1-5,.,TGTGCCAGCAGCCCCTTCGGGGCAGGGAGGCAGCCCCAGCATTTT,CASSPFGAGRQPQHF
.,TRBV9,TRBJ2-5,once,TGTGCCAGCTCTCAAGAGACCCAGTACTTC,CASSQETQYF
.,TRBV7-3,TRBJ2-1,.,TGTGCCAGCAGCCCCGGTACAGGGAGCTCCTACAATGAGCAGTTCTTC,CASSPGTGSSYNEQFF
.,TRBV27,TRBJ2-7,.,TGTGCCAGCAGTTTAGGGCAGTTCTACGAGCAGTACTTC,CASSLGQFYEQYF
.,TRBV5-1,TRBJ1-1,.,TGCGCCAGCAGCTCCGACAGTGCGGTCACTGAAGCTTTCTTT,CASSSDSAVTEAFF
.,TRBV2,TRBJ2-5,.,TGTGCCACCGAGGGGCGGGGAGAAGAGACCCAGTACTTC,CATEGRGEETQYF
TRBD1,TRBV7-3,TRBJ1-6,.,TGTGCCAGCAGCTTAGGGGACAGTAATTCACCCCTCCACTTT,CASSLGDSNSPLHF
TRBD2,TRBV2,TRBJ2-7,.,TGTGCCAGCAGTGGACTAGCGGGAGTGGGGAACGAGCAGTACTTC,CASSGLAGVGNEQYF
.,TRBV15,TRBJ2-2,.,TGTGCCACCAGCAGGTCAGGGGTTAGCACCGGGGAGCTGTTTTTT,CATSRSGVSTGELFF
.,TRBV28,TRBJ1-4,few,TGTGCCAGCAGTGGCCCCCCCACGAATGAAAAACTGTTTTTT,CASSGPPTNEKLFF
TRBD1,TRBV11-2,TRBJ2-7,.,TGTGCCAGCAGCATCGCCGGGACAGGGGCCTACGAGCAGTACTTC,CASSIAGTGAYEQYF
.,TRBV6-6,TRBJ1-4,.,TGTGCCAGCAGTCTCACAACCGATTTAAAACTGTTTTTT,CASSLTTDLKLFF
TRBD1,TRBV3-1/TRBV3-2,TRBJ1-2,.,TGTGCCAGCAGCCAACCAGGACAGGCATCCAACTATGGCTACACCTTC,CASSQPGQASNYGYTF
.,TRBV29-1,TRBJ1-2,.,TGCAGCGTTTTGGTGGCTGTCTATGGCTACACCTTC,CSVLVAVYGYTF
TRBD1,TRBV30,TRBJ2-7,.,TGTGCCTGGAGGAAGGGACAGGGCTACGAGCAGTACTTC,CAWRKGQGYEQYF
TRBD2,TRBV7-7,TRBJ2-1,many,TGTGCTAGCAGCCCGGGACTAGCGCCTGGTAATGAGCAGTTCTTC,CASSPGLAPGNEQFF
.,TRBV9,TRBJ2-5,.,TGTGCCAGCAGCGTAGCCGGCGGCCCACCAGAGACCCAGTACTTC,CASSVAGGPPETQYF
.,TRBV27,TRBJ2-3,few,TGTGCCAGCAGTACAATACAGGGCTGGAGCGCAGATACGCAGTATTTT,CASSTIQGWSADTQYF
.,TRBV15,TRBJ1-2,.,TGTGCCACCAGCAGAGCCGGGGATGTCGGGAGATACACCTTC,CATSRAGDVGRYTF
TRBD1,TRBV2,TRBJ2-6,.,TGTGCCAGCAGTGCGCGGACAGGGACTGGGGCCAACGTCCTGACTTTC,CASSARTGTGANVLTF